What follows is one T cell receptor beta chain and its context. The data were produced by immunoSEQ multiplex PCR, yet TCRdb's version contains in-frame clones alone and is incomplete. The sample has 250,000 to 300,000 clones; 89% are singletons. This record belongs to a study of blood T cell repertoires in COVID-19. Study overall: Samples came from the United States, Italy and Spain, spanning acute and convalescent COVID-19. Nucleic acid was either cDNA or gDNA, and it came from T cells, B-cell-depleted T cells, or PBMCs.

V shed 4 bases and J 7 bases; nucleotides not matched to a gene: 8. This CDR3 comprises 14 residues. Germline CDR1 reads SGHNT; CDR2 reads YYREEE (reference sequence). The V call is TRBV5-4, the J call TRBJ2-5, with 9 bases lining up with TRBD2. The receptor was isolated from a woman between 40 and 55 years old who had recovered from COVID-19. The sequenced material came from peripheral blood. The CDR3 DNA follows: TGTGCCAGCAGCCCCGCGGGAGGGGATGGGACCCAGTACTTC. It codes for CASSPAGGDGTQYF.